The 32 T cell receptor beta chains below all came from one sample that was sequenced in a study of cytomegalovirus exposure and HLA in healthy donors. The PCR was carried out with 60 Vbeta primers and 13 Jbeta primers. Sequencing was performed with immunoSEQ multiplex PCR; in TCRdb, only in-frame clones are kept and a portion is missing. The data show fewer than 250,000 clones, with more than 85% seen just once and approximately 2% held by the top ten. The sequenced sample consisted of PBMCs. The origin of the receptors is a woman aged 18-29 years in good health and CMV-seronegative.

The chain couples TRBV4-1 to TRBJ2-6; 8 bases agree with TRBD1. Germline values: CDR1 MGHRA, CDR2 YSYEKL. V lost 4 bases, J lost 1 base, and 9 bases stayed unmatched. This CDR3 region has 18 residues. In DNA, the CDR3 is TGCGCCAGCAGCCGAGGACAGGGACCCATATCTGGGGCCAACGTCCTGACTTTC. Its translation: CASSRGQGPISGANVLTF.

The count of this clone is one. The V call is TRBV19, the J call TRBJ2-7; 13 positions match TRBD2. With 6 bases clipped from V and 1 base from J, the junction kept 9 bases outside the gene matches. Germline lookup yields CDR1 LNHDA and CDR2 SQIVND (reference sequence). The CDR3 spans 17 residues. The CDR3 region has the DNA TGTGCCAGTAGCTTAGGTCCGGGACTAGCGGGATCCTACGAGCAGTACTTC. It is translated as CASSLGPGLAGSYEQYF.

There are a few counts of this clone. The gene calls are TRBV4-3 and TRBJ2-1, with 8 bases matching TRBD1. CDR1 and CDR2 (germline): LGHNA, YSLEER. Trimming cost V 0 bases and J 8 bases; bases outside gene matches: 6. The CDR3 extends over 15 amino acids. The CDR3 nucleotides are TGCGCCAGCAGCCAAGAAGACTCACAGGGGGATGAGCAGTTCTTC. Encoded protein: CASSQEDSQGDEQFF.

The rearrangement uses TRBV6-5 and TRBJ2-7, with 8 bases identical to TRBD2. V lost 10 bases and J lost 4; bases outside the gene matches: 9. Germline assignment: CDR1 MNHEY and CDR2 SVGAGI. This CDR3 is built from 13 residues. The CDR3 nucleotides read TGTGCCACCAAGTCGGGGGGGGATTACGAGCAGTACTTC. It specifies CATKSGGDYEQYF.

With regard to this clone: The junction and the germline gene differ at one end; a read error may be behind it. The chain is built from TRBV5-1 and TRBJ2-5, with D possibly matching TRBD2 (7 bases). The CDR3 is made up of 17 amino acids. Per germline, CDR1 SGHRS and CDR2 YFSETQ. The CDR3 DNA reads TGCGCCAGCAGCTTGGGCTTGCGGGGGCTTAATCAAGGGACCCAGTACTTC. This encodes CASSLGLRGLNQGTQYF.

The V call is TRBV29-1, the J call TRBJ1-1; D is unclear. Looked up from germline, CDR1 is SQVTM and CDR2 is ANQGSEA. Trimming cost V 3 bases and J 1 base, with 3 bases left between them. The CDR3 runs to 11 residues. The CDR3 loop is CSVDQNTEAFF. CDR3 nucleotide sequence: TGCAGCGTTGACCAGAACACTGAAGCTTTCTTT. The full variable domain, rest sourced from reference TRBV29-1 and TRBJ1-1, is SAVISQKPSRDICQRGTSLTIQCQVDSQVTMMFWYRQQPGQSLTLIATANQGSEATYESGFVIDKFPISRPNLTFSTLTVSNMSPEDSSIYLCSVDQNTEAFFGQGTRLTVV.

The V call is TRBV2, the J call TRBJ2-5; 12 bases match TRBD2. There are 15 residues in the CDR3. Germline V gives CDR1 SNHLY, CDR2 FYNNEI. With 6 bases clipped from V and 5 bases from J, the junction kept 7 bases outside the gene matches. Here the CDR3 DNA reads TGTGCCAGCAGGAGACTAGCGGGGGCGGGGGAGACCCAGTACTTC. Its protein product is CASRRLAGAGETQYF.

This chain joins TRBV7-9 and TRBJ2-7; D possibly corresponds to TRBD1 (6 bases). V lost 5 bases and J 9 bases, leaving 11 bases between the germline ends. The CDR3 contains 11 residues. Per the germline V gene, CDR1 is SEHNR and CDR2 is FQNEAQ (reference sequence). CDR3 loop: CASSLATGQYF. CDR3 DNA sequence: TGTGCCAGCAGCCTCGCGACAGGGCAGTACTTC.

The genes are TRBV5-1 and TRBJ1-6; TRBD1 is a possible D gene (5 bases). V was shortened by 0 bases and J by 8 bases, with 12 bases between the two germline ends. The CDR3 is made up of 15 amino acids. Germline CDR1 reads SGHRS; CDR2 reads YFSETQ. The CDR3 loop reads CASSLVQGIDSPLHF. The CDR3 DNA is TGCGCCAGCAGCTTGGTTCAGGGAATCGATTCACCCCTCCACTTT.

This chain links TRBV6-5 with TRBJ1-6; 7 bases fit TRBD1. Germline loops: CDR1 MNHEY, CDR2 SVGAGI. CDR3 length: 14 amino acids. V gave up 5 bases and J gave up 7 bases; unmatched junction bases: 5. CDR3 nucleotides: TGTGCCAGCAGTCGACAGGGATGGAATTCACCCCTCCACTTT. Protein sequence: CASSRQGWNSPLHF.

V and J are TRBV27 and TRBJ1-5, with TRBD1 matching over 7 bases. The J segment lost 2 bases and the V segment lost 4 bases, leaving 5 bases of the junction unmatched. The CDR3 covers 15 residues. CDR1 is MNHEY and CDR2 is SMNVEV in the germline V gene (reference sequence). In DNA, the CDR3 is TGTGCCAGCAGTTCGCAGGGGGACCGCAATCAGCCCCAGCATTTT. This sequence encodes CASSSQGDRNQPQHF.

The chain couples TRBV12-2 to TRBJ2-1; TRBD1, as called in the table, went unchecked against the DNA. TRBV12-2 has pseudogene status. The CDR3 has 16 residues. CDR3 protein: CASTYRDRGSYNEQFF. The DNA for the CDR3 is TGTGCAAGTACATACCGGGACAGGGGCTCCTACAATGAGCAGTTCTTC.

The rearrangement joins TRBV10-3 to TRBJ2-5; TRBD2 matches 8 bases. There are 18 residues in the CDR3. CDR1 ENHRY and CDR2 SYGVKD come from the germline V gene. The J segment lost 1 base and the V segment lost 1 base, leaving 11 bases of the junction unmatched. The CDR3 DNA follows: TGTGCCATCAGTGAGTTCCAGCGGGGGCGCTGGGGCCAAGAGACCCAGTACTTC. Translation: CAISEFQRGRWGQETQYF.

The V and J genes are TRBV4-3 and TRBJ1-2; possibly TRBD1 for D (5 bases). Trimming left V 1 base short and J 7 bases short, with 13 bases between. This CDR3 contains 14 residues. Per germline, CDR1 LGHNA and CDR2 YSLEER. This CDR3 reads CASSQAGPGSGYTF. The CDR3 nucleotides read TGCGCCAGCAGCCAAGCTGGGCCAGGGTCTGGCTACACCTTC.

The chain links TRBV7-9 to TRBJ2-1, with 10 nucleotides matching TRBD1. J gave up 7 bases and V 5 bases, and 11 bases lay outside the gene matches. The CDR3 has 16 residues. The germline V gene encodes CDR1 SEHNR and CDR2 FQNEAQ (reference sequence). The CDR3 DNA reads TGTGCCAGCAGCATACTCGGGACAGGGGTCAAAAATGAGCAGTTCTTC. This encodes CASSILGTGVKNEQFF. The full variable domain, with the rest looked up from reference TRBV7-9 and TRBJ2-1, is DTGVSQNPRHKITKRGQNVTFRCDPISEHNRLYWYRQTLGQGPEFLTYFQNEAQLEKSRLLSDRFSAERPKGSFSTLEIQRTEQGDSAMYLCASSILGTGVKNEQFFGPGTRLTVL.

The chain is built from TRBV30 and TRBJ2-3; D is unclear. The CDR3 is 14 residues long. V was cut by 2 bases and J by 0 bases, with 9 bases left in between. CDR1 and CDR2 (germline): GTSNPN, SVGIG (reference sequence). This CDR3 reads CAWSRGFSTDTQYF. The CDR3 coding sequence is TGTGCCTGGAGTAGAGGATTTAGCACAGATACGCAGTATTTT. The complete variable domain, with remaining parts taken from reference TRBV30 and TRBJ2-3, reads SQTIHQWPATLVQPVGSPLSLECTVEGTSNPNLYWYRQAAGRGLQLLFYSVGIGQISSEVPQNLSASRPQDRQFILSSKKLLLSDSGFYLCAWSRGFSTDTQYFGPGTRLTVL.

The chain combines TRBV4-1 with TRBJ1-2, with D unresolved. From germline, CDR1 is MGHRA and CDR2 YSYEKL. The CDR3 totals 12 residues. V was trimmed by 1 base and J by 4 bases, leaving 4 bases between them. CDR3 amino acids: CASSQVSYGYTF. Written as DNA, the CDR3 is TGCGCCAGCAGCCAAGTCAGCTATGGCTACACCTTC.

The V gene is TRBV5-1, the J gene TRBJ2-7, with 14 nucleotides matching TRBD2. This CDR3 region has 15 residues. Germline CDR1 SGHRS, CDR2 YFSETQ. The trim removed 3 bases at V and 3 bases at J, leaving 2 bases unmatched. CDR3 bases: TGCGCCAGCAGCTCGGGGACTAGCGGGGGCTACGAGCAGTACTTC. Its protein is CASSSGTSGGYEQYF. Using reference TRBV5-1 and TRBJ2-7 for the parts outside the CDR3, the full variable domain is KAGVTQTPRYLIKTRGQQVTLSCSPISGHRSVSWYQQTPGQGLQFLFEYFSETQRNKGNFPGRFSGRQFSNSRSEMNVSTLELGDSALYLCASSSGTSGGYEQYFGPGTRLTVT.

Here the CDR3 reads CASSLRTGLGGDTQYF. The CDR3 DNA reads TGTGCCAGCAGCCTCCGGACAGGGCTGGGAGGAGATACGCAGTATTTT. The J gene is TRBJ2-3, the V gene TRBV11-2, with TRBD1 matching over 8 bases. V shed 5 bases and J 5 bases; nucleotides not matched to a gene: 12. The CDR3 spans 16 residues. Germline CDR1 reads SGHAT; CDR2 reads FQNNGV.

V gene TRBV27 combines with J gene TRBJ1-1, with D perhaps TRBD1 (5 bases). The V end lost 2 bases, the J end lost 0 bases, and 7 bases lay between the germline ends. Per the germline V gene, CDR1 is MNHEY and CDR2 is SMNVEV (reference sequence). CDR3 size: 14 residues. The DNA of the CDR3 is TGTGCCAGCAGTTTACAGGGAATGAACACTGAAGCTTTCTTT. Translated, it gives CASSLQGMNTEAFF.

This chain uses TRBV30 with TRBJ2-3; the match to TRBD2 covers 12 bases. Trimming removed 0 bases from V and 1 base from J; junction bases left unmatched: 14. The CDR3 contains 20 residues. Germline values: CDR1 GTSNPN, CDR2 SVGIG (reference sequence). CDR3 nucleotides: TGTGCCTGGAGTGTCACCCGACTAGCGGGAGATCCCCAGTGCACAGATACGCAGTATTTT. This codes for CAWSVTRLAGDPQCTDTQYF.

This chain joins TRBV11-2 and TRBJ2-7; tentatively, D is TRBD1 (6 bases). Germline CDR1 and CDR2: SGHAT and FQNNGV. V lost 4 bases and J 6 bases, leaving 16 bases between the germline ends. The CDR3 totals 14 residues. CDR3: CASSYRLQGGEQYF. In nucleotides, the CDR3 is TGTGCCAGCAGCTACCGCCTACAGGGCGGCGAGCAGTACTTC.

V and J are TRBV28 and TRBJ2-3, with 7 nucleotides matching TRBD1. This CDR3 has 15 residues. V shed 5 bases, J shed 4 bases, and the junction held 9 bases outside the gene matches. The germline V gene has CDR1 MDHEN and CDR2 SYDVKM. This chain's CDR3 is CASSTSRQGSDTQYF. In DNA form, the CDR3 reads TGTGCCAGCAGTACTTCCCGACAGGGATCAGATACGCAGTATTTT.

The chain carries TRBV2 and TRBJ2-2, with a weak D call TRBD1 (5 bases). Germline V CDR1 and CDR2: SNHLY, FYNNEI. Trimming cost V 5 bases and J 1 base, with 14 bases left between them. The CDR3 spans 16 residues. The CDR3 spells CASSKRGTQNTGELFF. The CDR3 DNA sequence: TGTGCCAGCAGTAAAAGGGGAACGCAGAACACCGGGGAGCTGTTTTTT.

The genes are TRBV4-2 and TRBJ1-3; D is undetermined. Germline V CDR1 and CDR2: LGHNA, YNFKEQ. Trimming removed 0 bases from V and 2 bases from J, with 17 bases in between. CDR3 length equals 18 residues. CDR3: CASSQERATTWPGNTIYF. The DNA of the CDR3 is TGTGCCAGCAGCCAAGAAAGAGCCACTACCTGGCCTGGAAACACCATATATTTT.

The rearrangement uses TRBV9 and TRBJ2-1; D may be TRBD2 (5 bases). Germline V gives CDR1 SGDLS, CDR2 YYNGEE. The CDR3 contains 14 residues. Trimming cost V 2 bases and J 6 bases, with 12 bases left between them. The CDR3 DNA follows: TGTGCCAGCAGCGTTCCGGACTCCCTCAATGAGCAGTTCTTC. Its translation is CASSVPDSLNEQFF.

This chain links TRBV19 with TRBJ1-2; TRBD1 aligns across 8 bases. The length of the CDR3 is 16 residues. Germline-derived CDR1 and CDR2 are LNHDA and SQIVND (reference sequence). Losses at the gene ends were 4 bases for V and 4 bases for J; bases not matched to a gene: 11. CDR3: CASSTYSTGEIYGYTF. The CDR3 nucleotides are TGTGCCAGTAGTACTTACTCGACAGGGGAAATCTATGGCTACACCTTC.

The rearrangement links TRBV30 to TRBJ2-7; D is possibly TRBD2 (6 bases). Germline values: CDR1 GTSNPN, CDR2 SVGIG (reference sequence). The CDR3 consists of 15 residues. V was pared by 3 bases and J by 9 bases, with 24 bases between. CDR3 in amino acids: CAWSITGTSRLGQYF. CDR3 sequence (DNA): TGTGCCTGGAGCATTACCGGGACTTCCCGGCTCGGGCAGTACTTC.

The chain joins TRBV9 to TRBJ2-5; 7 bases match TRBD2. The end of the DNA is better explained by TRBJ2-7, so the J call may be wrong. In germline, CDR1 is SGDLS, CDR2 YYNGEE. This CDR3 has 16 residues. In DNA, the CDR3 is TGTGCCAGCAGCCCAACAGGCCGGGAGGTGATTGGCGAGCAGTACTTC. Its protein product is CASSPTGREVIGEQYF.

This chain uses TRBV30 with TRBJ2-7; D not certain. With 0 bases removed from V and 6 bases from J, the gap between germline ends came to 12 bases. The CDR3 consists of 13 residues. Germline V gene lookup returns CDR1 GTSNPN and CDR2 SVGIG (reference sequence). The CDR3 is CAWSVERHTEQYF. The CDR3 DNA reads TGTGCCTGGAGTGTTGAACGACATACCGAGCAGTACTTC.

The sample holds one count of this clone. This chain uses TRBV7-6 with TRBJ2-5; TRBD1 matches at 11 bases. The V and J ends lost 5 bases and 2 bases, in that order; junction bases with no gene match: 13. CDR3 size: 18 residues. The germline CDR1 and CDR2 sequences are SGHVS and FNYEAQ. The CDR3, as DNA: TGTGCCAGCAGCACCAGTAGCCGGGGACAGGGGGTACAAGAGACCCAGTACTTC. Protein: CASSTSSRGQGVQETQYF. Supplemented by reference TRBV7-6 and TRBJ2-5, the full variable domain reads GAGVSQSPRYKVTKRGQDVALRCDPISGHVSLYWYRQALGQGPEFLTYFNYEAQQDKSGLPNDRFSAERPEGSISTLTIQRTEQRDSAMYRCASSTSSRGQGVQETQYFGPGTRLLVL.

The V and J genes are TRBV18 and TRBJ1-2; maybe TRBD1 (6 bases). V was shortened by 3 bases and J by 5 bases, with 13 bases between the two germline ends. In germline, CDR1 is KGHSH, CDR2 LQKENI. This CDR3 has 14 residues. This CDR3 reads CASSPRAGAYGYTF. Written as DNA, the CDR3 is TGTGCCAGCTCACCTAGAGCAGGGGCTTATGGCTACACCTTC.